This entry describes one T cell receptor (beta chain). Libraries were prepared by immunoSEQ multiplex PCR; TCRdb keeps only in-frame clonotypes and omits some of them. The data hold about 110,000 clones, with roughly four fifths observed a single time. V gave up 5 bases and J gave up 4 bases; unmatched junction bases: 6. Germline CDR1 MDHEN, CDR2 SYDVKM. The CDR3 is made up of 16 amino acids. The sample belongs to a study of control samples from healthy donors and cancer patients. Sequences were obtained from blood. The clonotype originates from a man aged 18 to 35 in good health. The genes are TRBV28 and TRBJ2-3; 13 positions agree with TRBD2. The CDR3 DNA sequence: TGTGCCAGCAGTCCTGCCGGGACTAGCGGGGCAGATACGCAGTATTTT. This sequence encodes CASSPAGTSGADTQYF.